The T cell receptor (beta chain) under discussion was sequenced for a study of identical twins. Findings and caveats of the study: Findings depended on cross-sectional statistics rather than tracking the same donors. Because invariant MAIT and iNKT cells could be present, zero-insertion analyses could be partly confounded. High-abundance cord blood beta clonotypes had fewer insertions; memory repertoires showed none.

CDR1 and CDR2 from the germline V gene are MNHNS and SASEGT. This CDR3 contains 16 residues. Trimming removed 0 bases at V and 1 base at J, with 12 bases between. One entry per CDR3 protein results from TCRdb running MiXCR on the 5' RACE reads. Here the sample spans under 1 million distinct CDR3 sequences, roughly an eighth being singletons. Comment on this clonotype: Antigen specificity is unknown.

These data were likewise used in another study, on yellow fever vaccine responses in identical twins. That paper notes: Twins' vaccine T cell responses were reported to seem partly convergent and partly personalized.

The chain couples TRBV6-1 to TRBJ1-1; D gene uncertain. The sample consisted of PBMCs. This sequence originates from a woman in her late teens or twenties in good health. The CDR3 loop is CASSEARGGRNTEAFF. CDR3 nucleotides: TGTGCCAGCAGTGAAGCGAGAGGAGGGAGGAACACTGAAGCTTTCTTT.